This T cell receptor (beta chain) was identified in a study of OX40 agonist ivuxolimab in advanced cancers. Study details: Patients were treated with ivuxolimab, an agonistic anti-OX40 (CD134) antibody. Patients assigned to dose escalation were diagnosed with hepatocellular carcinoma, melanoma, renal cell or head and neck cancer. Broader study findings: There were also nonresponders showing low normalized T-cell clonal expansion. The mean number of expanded clones was higher in CD8+ T cells than in CD4+.

Sequencing was performed with immunoSEQ multiplex PCR; in TCRdb, only in-frame clones are kept and a portion is missing. Among more than 55,000 clones listed, approximately 82% were seen once. To note about this clone: Its antigen is as yet unknown.

V was trimmed by 8 bases and J by 2 bases, leaving 19 bases between them. The CDR3 spans 15 residues. Per germline, CDR1 KGHSH and CDR2 LQKENI. This TCR derives from an adult with an advanced solid tumor such as melanoma, head and neck, liver or kidney cancer. The sequencing here drew on CD4+ or CD8+ T cells sorted from blood, taken in a trial of the OX40 agonist ivuxolimab. The chain is built from TRBV18 and TRBJ2-7, with D perhaps matching TRBD2 (7 bases). The CDR3 protein is CASRNLAEGAYEQYF. The CDR3 bases are TGTGCCAGCCGAAATCTAGCGGAGGGGGCCTACGAGCAGTACTTC.